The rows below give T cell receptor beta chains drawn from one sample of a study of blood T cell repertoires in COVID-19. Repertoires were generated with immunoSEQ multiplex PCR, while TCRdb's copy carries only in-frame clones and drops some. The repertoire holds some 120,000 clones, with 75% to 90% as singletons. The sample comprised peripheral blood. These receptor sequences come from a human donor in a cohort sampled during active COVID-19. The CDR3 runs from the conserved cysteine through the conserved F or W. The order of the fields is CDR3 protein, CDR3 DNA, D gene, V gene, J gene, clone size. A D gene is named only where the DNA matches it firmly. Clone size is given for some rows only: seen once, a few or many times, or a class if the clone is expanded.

CAWRDGVTDTQYF	TGTGCCTGGAGAGACGGGGTGACAGATACGCAGTATTTT	-	TRBV30	TRBJ2-3	-
CSVERQPRDGHGYTF	TGCAGCGTTGAACGACAGCCTAGGGATGGGCATGGCTACACCTTC	-	TRBV29-1	TRBJ1-2	-
CASSVAGSADTQYF	TGTGCCAGCAGCGTAGCCGGTAGTGCAGATACGCAGTATTTT	-	TRBV9	TRBJ2-3	once
CASRGQSSYNEQFF	TGTGCGAGCAGGGGACAGAGCTCCTACAATGAGCAGTTCTTC	TRBD1	TRBV6-5	TRBJ2-1	-
CASSETSGGAQETQYF	TGTGCCAGCAGCGAAACTAGCGGGGGGGCCCAAGAGACCCAGTACTTC	TRBD2	TRBV9	TRBJ2-5	-
CASGSTLLRGARGLANTDTQYF	TGTGCTAGTGGTTCCACCCTCTTACGGGGGGCGAGAGGACTAGCGAACACAGATACGCAGTATTTT	TRBD2	TRBV12-5	TRBJ2-3	-
CASSQEVSGSRGTDTQYF	TGTGCCAGCAGCCAAGAAGTTAGCGGGAGTCGGGGCACAGATACGCAGTATTTT	TRBD2	TRBV3-1/TRBV3-2	TRBJ2-3	-
CASKEGVNQPQHF	TGTGCCAGTAAAGAAGGGGTTAATCAGCCCCAGCATTTT	-	TRBV19	TRBJ1-5	-
CASSFLSGNTIYF	TGTGCCAGTAGTTTCCTCTCTGGAAACACCATATATTTT	-	TRBV19	TRBJ1-3	-
CASSLDRVGYTF	TGTGCCAGCAGTTTAGACAGGGTTGGCTACACCTTC	-	TRBV12-3/TRBV12-4	TRBJ1-2	once
CASSPSQAGFNEQFF	TGTGCCAGCAGCCCTAGTCAGGCGGGATTCAATGAGCAGTTCTTC	-	TRBV9	TRBJ2-1	-
CASAGANRNTIYF	TGTGCTAGTGCAGGGGCGAACAGAAACACCATATATTTT	-	TRBV12-5	TRBJ1-3	few
CASSLDQGNGELFF	TGTGCCAGCAGTTTAGATCAGGGGAACGGGGAGCTGTTTTTT	-	TRBV28	TRBJ2-2	-
CASSLNPSQNEQFF	TGTGCCAGCAGCTTAAACCCTAGCCAGAATGAGCAGTTCTTC	-	TRBV7-3	TRBJ2-1	many
CASSRVPGDHTEAFF	TGTGCCAGCAGCCGGGTACCAGGGGACCACACTGAAGCTTTCTTT	-	TRBV7-2	TRBJ1-1	few
CASSIDSQRESSYNEQFF	TGTGCCAGTAGTATAGACTCGCAGCGGGAGAGCTCCTACAATGAGCAGTTCTTC	TRBD2	TRBV19	TRBJ2-1	-
CASSLLGSASEQFF	TGTGCCAGCAGCTTACTAGGTAGCGCGAGTGAGCAGTTCTTC	-	TRBV7-2	TRBJ2-1	-
CASSLDSGSGETQYF	TGTGCCAGCAGCTTAGACAGCGGGAGCGGGGAGACCCAGTACTTC	TRBD2	TRBV7-8	TRBJ2-5	-
CAISEGQANTEAFF	TGTGCCATCAGTGAGGGGCAGGCGAACACTGAAGCTTTCTTT	-	TRBV10-3	TRBJ1-1	-
CASSFSGTAGAEQFF	TGTGCCAGTAGTTTCTCCGGGACAGCCGGCGCTGAGCAGTTCTTC	TRBD1	TRBV19	TRBJ2-1	-
CASSSTGNYGYTF	TGTGCCAGCAGCTCCACAGGGAACTATGGCTACACCTTC	-	TRBV11-2	TRBJ1-2	once
CASSMSGGASTDTQYF	TGTGCCAGCAGCATGAGCGGGGGGGCTAGCACAGATACGCAGTATTTT	TRBD2	TRBV7-9	TRBJ2-3	-
CASSSGTRALEGYTF	TGCGCCAGCAGCTCCGGGACACGCGCACTCGAAGGCTACACCTTC	-	TRBV4-3	TRBJ1-2	-
CASSVGAGTEAFF	TGTGCCAGCAGCGTAGGGGCCGGCACTGAAGCTTTCTTT	-	TRBV9	TRBJ1-1	-
CASSLTRGLYNEQFF	TGTGCCAGCAGCTTAACCCGAGGGCTATACAATGAGCAGTTCTTC	-	TRBV7-2	TRBJ2-1	-
CASSYPNWSTNTEAFF	TGTGCCAGCAGTTACCCTAATTGGAGTACGAACACTGAAGCTTTCTTT	-	TRBV6-2/TRBV6-3	TRBJ1-1	once
CASSVATGRTNEKLFF	TGTGCCAGTAGTGTGGCTACAGGTCGCACTAATGAAAAACTGTTTTTT	-	TRBV19	TRBJ1-4	-
CASSPGAGDEKLFF	TGTGCCAGTAGTCCCGGGGCAGGGGATGAAAAACTGTTTTTT	-	TRBV19	TRBJ1-4	-
CASSLGEGAHTEAFF	TGCGCCAGCAGCTTGGGTGAGGGGGCACACACTGAAGCTTTCTTT	TRBD1	TRBV5-1	TRBJ1-1	-